Listed here are 23 T cell receptor beta chains from one sample, sequenced in a study of blood T cell repertoires in COVID-19. Only in-frame clones appear in the TCRdb table, and some are missing; sequencing was by immunoSEQ multiplex PCR. This table holds about 60,000 clones, roughly 80% found once. The sequencing sample was made of peripheral blood. The receptors were gathered from a human donor in a cohort sampled during active COVID-19.

This chain uses TRBV30 with TRBJ2-3; TRBD2 matches 9 bases. This CDR3 region has 18 residues. Germline values: CDR1 GTSNPN, CDR2 SVGIG (reference sequence). After removal of 0 bases from V and 3 bases from J, the junction contained 13 bases not matched to a gene. In nucleotides, the CDR3 is TGTGCCTGGAGTGTGGAAAGCGGGAGGATACGAAGGACAGATACGCAGTATTTT. Its protein is CAWSVESGRIRRTDTQYF.

V gene TRBV7-2 combines with J gene TRBJ2-3, with unresolved D. The CDR3 runs to 13 residues. The V gene's germline CDR1 is SGHTA and CDR2 FQGNSA. Trimming pared 1 base from V and 2 bases from J, leaving 4 bases between. The CDR3 reads CASSLVHTDTQYF. The CDR3 region has the DNA TGTGCCAGCAGCTTAGTCCACACAGATACGCAGTATTTT.

The rearrangement uses TRBV2 and TRBJ2-7; 9 bases fit TRBD1. V lost 7 bases, J lost 9 bases, and 16 bases stayed unmatched. CDR1 is SNHLY and CDR2 is FYNNEI in the germline V gene. This CDR3 comprises 15 residues. This CDR3 is CASKVGDRESLGQYF. DNA of the CDR3: TGTGCCAGCAAAGTTGGGGACAGGGAATCCTTAGGGCAGTACTTC.

V gene TRBV5-1 combines with J gene TRBJ2-1; 7 nucleotides match TRBD2. With 2 bases clipped from V and 8 bases from J, the junction kept 13 bases outside the gene matches. The length of the CDR3 is 16 residues. Germline values: CDR1 SGHRS, CDR2 YFSETQ. The CDR3 coding sequence is TGCGCCAGCAGCTTCTTCTTGGGGCCAGGGAGGGATGAGCAGTTCTTC. This gives the protein CASSFFLGPGRDEQFF.

This rearrangement joins TRBV11-3 to TRBJ1-1; no firm D call. Trimming cost V 5 bases and J 0 bases, with 13 bases left between them. The CDR3 has 15 amino acids. The germline CDR1 and CDR2 sequences are SGHNT and YENEEA. CDR3 DNA sequence: TGTGCCAGCAGCCTACTACAAACCGTGAACACTGAAGCTTTCTTT. Translation: CASSLLQTVNTEAFF.

This rearrangement joins TRBV28 to TRBJ2-1, with D perhaps TRBD2 (6 bases). Trimming shortened V by 4 bases and J by 0 bases, and 10 bases separated the two germline ends. The CDR3 has 15 amino acids. Germline assignment: CDR1 MDHEN and CDR2 SYDVKM. The CDR3 spells CASSSGASSYNEQFF. Here the CDR3 DNA reads TGTGCCAGCAGTTCGGGAGCCAGCTCCTACAATGAGCAGTTCTTC.

V gene TRBV23-1 combines with J gene TRBJ1-1; D gene uncertain. TRBV23-1 is classed as an ORF, of uncertain function. The CDR3 sequence is 13 residues long. V dropped 11 bases and J dropped 6 bases, with 19 bases sitting between them. The CDR3 DNA follows: TGCGCCCCATGGGCGGGGAGAGTCGCTGAAGCTTTCTTT. This gives the protein CAPWAGRVAEAFF.

J is TRBJ2-1 and V is TRBV4-1; D is perhaps TRBD1 (7 bases). The CDR3 runs to 14 residues. Between the trimmed V and J ends, which lost 10 bases and 6 bases, there was a span of 19 bases. Germline V gene lookup returns CDR1 MGHRA and CDR2 YSYEKL. CDR3 sequence reads: CATGGTEFSNEQFF. The CDR3 bases are TGCGCCACCGGCGGGACAGAGTTTTCCAATGAGCAGTTCTTC.

This chain connects TRBV5-1 to TRBJ1-1; the match to TRBD1 covers 8 bases. This CDR3 has 14 residues. Germline loops: CDR1 SGHRS, CDR2 YFSETQ. V was pared by 3 bases and J by 1 base, with 2 bases of the junction left unmatched. The CDR3 sequence: CASSWDRWNTEAFF. CDR3 bases: TGCGCCAGCAGCTGGGACAGGTGGAACACTGAAGCTTTCTTT.

The V gene is TRBV18, the J gene TRBJ1-2; possibly TRBD1 for D (6 bases). The CDR3 runs 14 residues. Germline values: CDR1 KGHSH, CDR2 LQKENI. V lost 5 bases and J lost 5, with 15 bases in between. The CDR3 here is CASSSRDITYGYTF. DNA of the CDR3: TGTGCCAGCTCATCCCGGGACATAACTTATGGCTACACCTTC.

The chain is built from TRBV15 and TRBJ1-4; D possibly corresponds to TRBD1 (6 bases). CDR3 length: 16 residues. Germline V gene lookup returns CDR1 LNHNV and CDR2 YYDKDF (reference sequence). Between the trimmed V and J ends, which lost 0 bases and 4 bases, there was a span of 12 bases. The CDR3 DNA follows: TGTGCCACCAGCAGAGATGGACAGCTCCGTAATGAAAAACTGTTTTTT. Translating it yields CATSRDGQLRNEKLFF.

J is TRBJ2-5 and V is TRBV6-5, with no clear D. CDR1 is MNHEY, CDR2 SVGAGI, per germline. Trimming left V 2 bases short and J 1 base short, with 8 bases between. The CDR3 is 14 residues long. This CDR3 is CASSYMGSQETQYF. In DNA form, the CDR3 reads TGTGCCAGCAGTTACATGGGCAGCCAAGAGACCCAGTACTTC.

V usage is TRBV6-5 and J usage is TRBJ2-1; tentative D call: TRBD1 (6 bases). CDR3 size: 15 residues. CDR1 and CDR2 from the germline V gene are MNHEY and SVGAGI. Trimming removed 5 bases at V and 2 bases at J, with 13 bases between. CDR3 bases: TGTGCCAGCAGTCCCTACAGGGATCCCTACAATGAGCAGTTCTTC. It is translated as CASSPYRDPYNEQFF.

The chain joins TRBV15 to TRBJ1-1; D may be TRBD1 (6 bases). V was clipped by 2 bases and J by 1 base, with 8 bases between them. Per germline, CDR1 LNHNV and CDR2 YYDKDF (reference sequence). This CDR3 has 14 residues. CDR3 loop: CATSRWGQNTEAFF. CDR3 coding DNA: TGTGCCACCAGCAGATGGGGACAGAACACTGAAGCTTTCTTT.

This chain links TRBV10-3 with TRBJ1-3; D unresolved. CDR1 and CDR2 (germline): ENHRY, SYGVKD. There are 14 residues in the CDR3. V lost 3 bases and J lost 3, with 9 bases in between. The CDR3 sequence: CAISDPLSGNTIYF. CDR3 nucleotides: TGTGCCATCAGTGACCCGCTGAGTGGAAACACCATATATTTT.

This clone was counted only a few times. The chain couples TRBV3-1 (or the pseudogene TRBV3-2) to TRBJ2-1; 9 bases map to TRBD1. The V gene's germline CDR1 is LGHDT and CDR2 YNNKEL (reference sequence). The length of the CDR3 is 14 residues. Trimming took 3 bases from V and 9 from J; bases not matched to a gene: 6. The CDR3 loop reads CASSHNRGRGEQFF. CDR3 sequence (DNA): TGTGCCAGCAGCCACAACAGGGGGCGCGGTGAGCAGTTCTTC.

V usage is TRBV19 and J usage is TRBJ1-5; D possibly corresponds to TRBD1 (5 bases). Trimming took 6 bases from V and 1 from J, leaving 13 bases between them. CDR3 length: 15 amino acids. Germline CDR1 is LNHDA and CDR2 is SQIVND (reference sequence). The CDR3 loop is CASSRAGGSNQPQHF. CDR3 nucleotides: TGTGCCAGTAGCAGGGCTGGGGGGAGCAATCAGCCCCAGCATTTT.

The V and J genes are TRBV5-1 and TRBJ2-1; 11 positions match TRBD2. The CDR3 length is 16 residues. The junction had 11 bases not matched to a gene; V was cut back by 4 bases and J by 8 bases. The germline V gene encodes CDR1 SGHRS and CDR2 YFSETQ. The CDR3: CASSLQLAGAKDEQFF. The CDR3, as DNA: TGCGCCAGCAGCCTTCAACTAGCGGGAGCTAAGGATGAGCAGTTCTTC.

The chain recombines TRBV2 with TRBJ1-6; a possible D gene is TRBD1 (5 bases). The CDR3 contains 15 residues. Germline values: CDR1 SNHLY, CDR2 FYNNEI. Trimming cost V 4 bases and J 6 bases, with 13 bases left between them. CDR3 region: CASSGGRARNSPLHF. CDR3 coding DNA: TGTGCCAGCAGTGGAGGCAGGGCTCGTAATTCACCCCTCCACTTT.

The V and J genes are TRBV5-1 and TRBJ2-1; TRBD2 agrees at 7 bases. The trim removed 2 bases at V and 10 bases at J, leaving 12 bases unmatched. Per the germline V gene, CDR1 is SGHRS and CDR2 is YFSETQ. The CDR3 is 15 residues long. CDR3 nucleotides: TGCGCCAGCAGCTTTAGGGCTAGCGGCCCCGGGGAGCAGTTCTTC. Its protein is CASSFRASGPGEQFF.

J is TRBJ1-1 and V is TRBV19; possible D gene TRBD1, 6 bases. This CDR3 comprises 15 residues. Germline V lookup: CDR1 LNHDA, CDR2 SQIVND (reference sequence). Trimming removed 3 bases from V and 5 bases from J, with 16 bases in between. CDR3 residues: CASSIWGGPNTEAFF. CDR3 nucleotides: TGTGCCAGTAGTATTTGGGGGGGCCCGAATACTGAAGCTTTCTTT.

This chain connects TRBV5-4 to TRBJ1-2; D is possibly TRBD1 (6 bases). Trimming left V 0 bases short and J 4 bases short, with 7 bases between. This CDR3 contains 13 residues. Germline lookup yields CDR1 SGHNT and CDR2 YYREEE (reference sequence). The CDR3 sequence: CASSLEGGYGYTF. CDR3 nucleotides: TGTGCCAGCAGCTTGGAAGGGGGCTATGGCTACACCTTC.

The genes are TRBV28 and TRBJ2-3; 7 bases align to TRBD1. The CDR3 extends over 14 amino acids. Germline values: CDR1 MDHEN, CDR2 SYDVKM. The ends lost 3 bases at V and 5 bases at J; junction bases unmatched: 5. This chain's CDR3 is CASSFYRGGDTQYF. CDR3 bases: TGTGCCAGCAGTTTTTACAGGGGTGGAGATACGCAGTATTTT.